This record covers a single TCR beta chain. The sample comes from a study of patients and donors after allogeneic stem cell transplantation. Germline V gene data show CDR1 as MNHEY and CDR2 as SMNVEV (reference sequence). The CDR3 is made up of 18 amino acids. The ends lost 5 bases at V and 4 bases at J; junction bases unmatched: 12. TCRdb reanalysed the RT-PCR reads using MiXCR and keeps one entry per CDR3 protein. Here the sample spans about 230,000 distinct CDR3 sequences, approximately 14% being singletons. This chain joins TRBV27 and TRBJ2-1; 12 nucleotides agree with TRBD2. This sequence originates from a human donor who was either an allogeneic HSCT recipient or a stem cell or donor lymphocyte infusion donor (not recorded which). It is not recorded whose cells these are; they may come from a transplant donor. Material for sequencing was blood, either unsorted or a sorted T cell fraction (not recorded which). CDR3 residues: CASSPLPGTSGFYNEQFF. For the CDR3, the DNA is TGTGCCAGCAGTCCACTCCCCGGGACTAGCGGGTTTTACAATGAGCAGTTCTTC.